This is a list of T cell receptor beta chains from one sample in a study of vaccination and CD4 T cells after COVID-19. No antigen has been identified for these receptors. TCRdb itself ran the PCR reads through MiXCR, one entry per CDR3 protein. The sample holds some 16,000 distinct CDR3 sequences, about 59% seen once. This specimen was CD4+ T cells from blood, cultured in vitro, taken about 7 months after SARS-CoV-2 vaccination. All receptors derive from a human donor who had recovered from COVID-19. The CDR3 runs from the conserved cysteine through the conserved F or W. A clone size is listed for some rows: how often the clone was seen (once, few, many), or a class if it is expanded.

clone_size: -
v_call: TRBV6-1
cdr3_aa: CASSQLAGSNSPLHF

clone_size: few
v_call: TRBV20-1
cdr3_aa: CSASVGGPVADTQYF

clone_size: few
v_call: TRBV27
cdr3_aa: CASSLSGRLPYEQYF

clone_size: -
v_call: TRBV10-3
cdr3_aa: CAITPGQNSPLHF

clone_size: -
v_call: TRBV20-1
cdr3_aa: CSARRSGSLDEQFF

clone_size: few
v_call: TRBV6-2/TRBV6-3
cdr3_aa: CASSLRTSSDEQFF

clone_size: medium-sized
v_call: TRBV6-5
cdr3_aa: CASSYGTRGGSETQYF

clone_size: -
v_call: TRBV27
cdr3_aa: CASSSPRSNYGYTF

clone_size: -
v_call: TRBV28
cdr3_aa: CARAKPGEGYEQYF

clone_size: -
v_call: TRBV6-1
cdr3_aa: CASSQVPLLGYTF

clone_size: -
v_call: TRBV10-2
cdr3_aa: CASSPTSGPTDTQYF

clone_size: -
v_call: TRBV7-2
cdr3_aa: CASSLVRPAGRVLQQYF

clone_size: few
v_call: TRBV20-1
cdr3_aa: CSARGSANYGYTF

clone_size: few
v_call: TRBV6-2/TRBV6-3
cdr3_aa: CASSSRGEGNQPQHF

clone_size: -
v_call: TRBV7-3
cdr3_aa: CASSFWDTDTQYF

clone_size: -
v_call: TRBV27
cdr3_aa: CASSPSLPRGTDRGGYQETQYF

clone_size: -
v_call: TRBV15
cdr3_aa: CATSRKIGRLSTDTQYF

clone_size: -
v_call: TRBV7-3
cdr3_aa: CASSITGKNEQFF

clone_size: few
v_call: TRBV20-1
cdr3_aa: CSARLDIVYGYTF

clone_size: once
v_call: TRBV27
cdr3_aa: CASSLLGSREGYEQYF

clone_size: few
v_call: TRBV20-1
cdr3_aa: CSASASAYNEQFF

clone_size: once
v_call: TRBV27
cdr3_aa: CASTSTLLGRDANYGYTF

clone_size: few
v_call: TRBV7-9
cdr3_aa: CASSYGDGDNQPQHF

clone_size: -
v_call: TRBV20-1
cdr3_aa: CSATEYSTTAEAFF

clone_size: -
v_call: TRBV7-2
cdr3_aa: CASTRGVVSEQYF

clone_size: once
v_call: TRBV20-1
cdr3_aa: CSASDGNQPQHF

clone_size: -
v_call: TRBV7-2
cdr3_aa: CASSSSGTGTYNEQFF

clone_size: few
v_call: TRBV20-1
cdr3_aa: CSARAISGTFSNQPQHF

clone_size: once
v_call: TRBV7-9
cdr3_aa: CASSFRGGQQETQYF

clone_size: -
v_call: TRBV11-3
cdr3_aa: CASSGNYEQYF

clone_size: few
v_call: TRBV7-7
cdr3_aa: CASSPSLAGGAETQYF

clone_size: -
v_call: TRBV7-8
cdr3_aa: CASSLDESSYNSPLHF

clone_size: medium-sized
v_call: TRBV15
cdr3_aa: CATSGDYTQETQYF

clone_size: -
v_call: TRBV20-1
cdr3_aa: CSARDPRGSSDEQYF

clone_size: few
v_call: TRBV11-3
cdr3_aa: CASSLVLTGAVNTEAFF

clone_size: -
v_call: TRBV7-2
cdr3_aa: CASSFLAGEHEQYF

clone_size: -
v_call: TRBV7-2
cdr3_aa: CASGTSKGETQYF

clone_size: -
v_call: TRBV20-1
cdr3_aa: CSASQGGTETQYF

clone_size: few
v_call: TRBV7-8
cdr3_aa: CASSLAIRLAGGPNEQFF

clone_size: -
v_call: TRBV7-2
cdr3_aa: CASSGSISGTGKDTQYF

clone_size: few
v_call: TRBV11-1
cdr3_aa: CASSFWTGIVYEQFF

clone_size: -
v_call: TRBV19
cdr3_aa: CASSIGAWTYEQYF

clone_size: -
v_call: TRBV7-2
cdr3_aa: CASSNDWSSYEQYF

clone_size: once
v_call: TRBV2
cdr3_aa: CASTPGGEGLGYGYTF

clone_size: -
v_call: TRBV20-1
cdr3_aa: CSARDWGHRGLGQETQYF

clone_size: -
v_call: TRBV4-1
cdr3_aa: CASSQEGGHYNEQFF

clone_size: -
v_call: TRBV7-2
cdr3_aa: CASSPSYNSPLHF

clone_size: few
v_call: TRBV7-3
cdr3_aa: CASSPGAGGPYNEQFF

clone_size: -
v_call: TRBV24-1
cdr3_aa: CATSDPRGTGRQETQYF

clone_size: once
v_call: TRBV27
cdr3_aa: CASSFLDSRNQPQHF

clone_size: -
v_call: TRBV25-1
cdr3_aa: CASSGAGNQPQHF

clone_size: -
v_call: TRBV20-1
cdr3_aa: CSASRGYEQYF

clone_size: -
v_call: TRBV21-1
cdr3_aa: CASSKSSAEQYF

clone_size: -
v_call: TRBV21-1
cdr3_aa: CASYLAGGNTGELFF

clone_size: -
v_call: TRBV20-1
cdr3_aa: CSAGGSAYEQYF

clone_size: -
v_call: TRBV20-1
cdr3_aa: CSARDAGGSETQYF

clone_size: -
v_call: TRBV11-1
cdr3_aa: CASSLIPIYNEQFF

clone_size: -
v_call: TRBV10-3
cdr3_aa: CATMTRTGDSPYEQYF

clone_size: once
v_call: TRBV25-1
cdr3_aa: CASADRASGTEAFF